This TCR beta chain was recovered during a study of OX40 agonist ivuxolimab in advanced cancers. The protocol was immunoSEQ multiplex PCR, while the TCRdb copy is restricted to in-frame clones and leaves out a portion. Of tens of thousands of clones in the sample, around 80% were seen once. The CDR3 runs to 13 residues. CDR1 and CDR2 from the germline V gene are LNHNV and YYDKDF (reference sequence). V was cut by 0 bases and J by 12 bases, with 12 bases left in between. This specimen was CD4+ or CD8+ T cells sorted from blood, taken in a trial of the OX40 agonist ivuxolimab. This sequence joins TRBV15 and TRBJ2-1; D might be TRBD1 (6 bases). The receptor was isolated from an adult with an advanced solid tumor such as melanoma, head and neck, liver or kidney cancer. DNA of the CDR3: TGTGCCACCAGCAGAGAGATAGGACAGACGCAGTTCTTC. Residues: CATSREIGQTQFF.